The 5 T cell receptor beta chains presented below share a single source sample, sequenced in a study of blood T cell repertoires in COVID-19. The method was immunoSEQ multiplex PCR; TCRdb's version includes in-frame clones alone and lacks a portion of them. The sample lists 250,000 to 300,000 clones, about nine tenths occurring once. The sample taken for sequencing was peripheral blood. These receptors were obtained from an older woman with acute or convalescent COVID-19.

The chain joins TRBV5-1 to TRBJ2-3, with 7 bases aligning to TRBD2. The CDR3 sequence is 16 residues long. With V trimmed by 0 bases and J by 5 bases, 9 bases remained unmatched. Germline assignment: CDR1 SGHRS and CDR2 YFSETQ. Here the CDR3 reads CASSLGAGAMRDTQYF. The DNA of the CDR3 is TGCGCCAGCAGCTTGGGGGCGGGAGCGATGAGAGATACGCAGTATTTT.

CDR3 DNA sequence: TGTGCCAGCAGTTTATTTACAGGGGAGCAGTACTTC. This gives the protein CASSLFTGEQYF. The chain links TRBV28 to TRBJ2-7; perhaps TRBD1 as D (6 bases). Trimming shortened V by 1 base and J by 7 bases, and 8 bases separated the two germline ends. This CDR3 has 12 residues. The germline V gene has CDR1 MDHEN and CDR2 SYDVKM.

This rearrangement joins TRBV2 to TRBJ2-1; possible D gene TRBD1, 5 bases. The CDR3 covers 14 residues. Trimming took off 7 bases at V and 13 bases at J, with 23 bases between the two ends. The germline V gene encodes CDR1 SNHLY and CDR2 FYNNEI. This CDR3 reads CASTVGLDTGPQFF. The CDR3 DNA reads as TGTGCCAGCACTGTGGGGTTGGACACCGGACCTCAGTTCTTC.

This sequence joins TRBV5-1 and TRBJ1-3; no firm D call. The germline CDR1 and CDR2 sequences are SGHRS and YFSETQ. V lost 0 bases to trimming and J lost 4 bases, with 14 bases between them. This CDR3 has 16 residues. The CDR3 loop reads CASSLGELSFGNTIYF. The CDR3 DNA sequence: TGCGCCAGCAGCTTGGGAGAGTTGAGTTTCGGAAACACCATATATTTT. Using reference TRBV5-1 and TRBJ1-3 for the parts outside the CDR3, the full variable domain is KAGVTQTPRYLIKTRGQQVTLSCSPISGHRSVSWYQQTPGQGLQFLFEYFSETQRNKGNFPGRFSGRQFSNSRSEMNVSTLELGDSALYLCASSLGELSFGNTIYFGEGSWLTVV.

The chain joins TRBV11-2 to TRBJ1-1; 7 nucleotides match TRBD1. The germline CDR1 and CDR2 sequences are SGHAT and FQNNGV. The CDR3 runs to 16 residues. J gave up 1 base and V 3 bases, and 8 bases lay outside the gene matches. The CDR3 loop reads CASSFLPGQPNTEAFF. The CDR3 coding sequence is TGTGCCAGCAGCTTCCTTCCGGGACAGCCGAACACTGAAGCTTTCTTT. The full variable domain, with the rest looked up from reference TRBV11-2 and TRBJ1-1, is EAGVAQSPRYKIIEKRQSVAFWCNPISGHATLYWYQQILGQGPKLLIQFQNNGVVDDSQLPKDRFSAERLKGVDSTLKIQPAKLEDSAVYLCASSFLPGQPNTEAFFGQGTRLTVV.